This passage covers 10 T cell receptor beta chains from one sample sequenced in a study of CXCR3-negative and CXCR3-positive naive CD8 T cells. cDNA libraries for TRB were generated by 5' RACE incorporating UMI labels. TCRdb reprocessed the 5' RACE reads, keeping one entry per CDR3 protein, no DNA. Its table records 8,500 to 10,000 distinct CDR3 sequences. Sequenced sample: naive CXCR3- CD8+ T cells from blood. As for subset: CD45RO-CCR7+CD27+CD95- naive CD8+ T cells lacking CXCR3 (TNR3-). The receptor source for this set is a human donor in good health. Some clones in this sample may be carry-over from other donors' samples.

The J gene is TRBJ2-1, the V gene TRBV3-1. Germline CDR1 reads LGHDT; CDR2 reads YNNKEL (reference sequence). The CDR3 has 14 residues. The CDR3 sequence is CASSQGASYNEQFF.

By frequency, this clonotype is medium-sized. J is TRBJ1-1 and V is TRBV7-9. Germline CDR1 SEHNR, CDR2 FQNEAQ (reference sequence). This CDR3 spans 12 amino acids. The CDR3 protein is CASSSDQPEAFF.

V is TRBV30 and J is TRBJ1-1; TCRdb returns TRBD1, unconfirmable since there is no DNA. Germline CDR1 reads GTSNPN; CDR2 reads SVGIG (reference sequence). The CDR3 is 16 residues long. This CDR3 is CAWINPAGVWNTEAFF.

This clonotype ranks as medium-sized in terms of frequency. The V gene is TRBV29-1, the J gene TRBJ2-7; there is no DNA to check the TCRdb D call of TRBD2. This CDR3 comprises 16 residues. Germline loops: CDR1 SQVTM, CDR2 ANQGSEA. CDR3 in amino acids: CSVLGLAGGLAYEQYF.

This clonotype counts as medium-sized by frequency. The genes are TRBV29-1 and TRBJ2-1; without DNA, the TCRdb call of TRBD2 cannot be checked. Germline V CDR1 and CDR2: SQVTM, ANQGSEA. This CDR3 has 14 residues. The CDR3 loop reads CSVDGPSSYNEQFF.

V usage is TRBV7-2 and J usage is TRBJ2-1; TCRdb indicates TRBD1, and absent DNA this call remains unverified. The CDR3 sequence is 14 residues long. Germline V CDR1 and CDR2: SGHTA, FQGNSA. The CDR3 protein is CASRLPEGNNEQFF.

V and J are TRBV11-2 and TRBJ2-5; without DNA, the TCRdb call of TRBD1 cannot be checked. Germline V gene data show CDR1 as SGHAT and CDR2 as FQNNGV. The CDR3 extends over 18 amino acids. CDR3 residues: CASSLDSLWGGYQETQYF.

This chain links TRBV6-1 with TRBJ1-5. Germline V gives CDR1 MNHNS, CDR2 SASEGT. This CDR3 is built from 14 residues. CDR3 in amino acids: CASSDYSLNQPQHF.

J is TRBJ1-1 and V is TRBV15. The CDR3 length is 13 residues. Germline-derived CDR1 and CDR2 are LNHNV and YYDKDF (reference sequence). The chain's CDR3 is CATSTNGNTEAFF.

The CDR3 sequence is CASSLAASGSMNEQFF. The chain links TRBV5-1 to TRBJ2-1; TCRdb picks TRBD2, but there is no DNA to check that call. The CDR3 has 16 amino acids. CDR1 is SGHRS, CDR2 YFSETQ, per germline.